The 32 T cell receptor beta chains in this list originate from one sample, sequenced in a study of T cell responses to AZD1222 COVID-19 vaccine. Clones were read by immunoSEQ multiplex PCR, and TCRdb kept only the in-frame ones, dropping some. The sample carries 75,000 to 100,000 clones, roughly 90% recorded once. Sequences were derived from peripheral blood, sampled on day 0 of AZD1222 vaccination. The receptors shown here come from an adult in good health.

The V and J genes are TRBV7-3 and TRBJ2-1; the D is unclear. V was clipped by 5 bases and J by 7 bases, with 15 bases between them. The CDR3 sequence is 14 residues long. Germline CDR1 is SGHTA and CDR2 is FQGTGA. In nucleotides, the CDR3 is TGTGCCAGCAGCCCAAACCAGCGCCTAAATGAGCAGTTCTTC. It is translated as CASSPNQRLNEQFF. Looking up the rest from reference TRBV7-3 and TRBJ2-1 gives the full variable domain: GAGVSQTPSNKVTEKGKYVELRCDPISGHTALYWYRQSLGQGPEFLIYFQGTGAADDSGLPNDRFFAVRPEGSVSTLKIQRTERGDSAVYLCASSPNQRLNEQFFGPGTRLTVL.

The chain combines TRBV3-1 (or the pseudogene TRBV3-2) with TRBJ2-5; 11 bases are shared with TRBD2. The CDR3 spans 16 residues. The germline V gene has CDR1 LGHDT and CDR2 YNNKEL (reference sequence). V shed 1 base, J shed 5 bases, and the junction held 6 bases outside the gene matches. CDR3 region: CASSQALAGGGETQYF. The DNA of the CDR3 is TGTGCCAGCAGCCAAGCCTTAGCGGGAGGGGGGGAGACCCAGTACTTC.

V and J are TRBV11-2 and TRBJ2-1, with 10 bases aligning to TRBD2. The CDR3 runs 16 residues. CDR1 and CDR2 from the germline V gene are SGHAT and FQNNGV. J lost 8 bases, V lost 1 base, and 8 bases had no gene match. CDR3 region: CASSLGSSGRVDEQFF. Here the CDR3 DNA reads TGTGCCAGCAGCTTAGGGTCGAGCGGGAGGGTAGATGAGCAGTTCTTC.

The rearrangement links TRBV7-2 to TRBJ2-5; TRBD2 matches at 8 bases. There are 14 residues in the CDR3. V was clipped by 2 bases and J by 2 bases; unmatched bases: 1. Germline V gene sequence: CDR1 SGHTA, CDR2 FQGNSA. Written as DNA, the CDR3 is TGTGCCAGCAGCTTACAGCGGGGGCAAGAGACCCAGTACTTC. It encodes CASSLQRGQETQYF.

The V and J genes are TRBV28 and TRBJ2-7, with D hard to call. Per the germline V gene, CDR1 is MDHEN and CDR2 is SYDVKM. The V gene lost 5 bases and the J gene lost 3 bases, with 8 bases spanning the gap. The CDR3 sequence is 12 residues long. The CDR3 nucleotides are TGTGCCAGCAGTGTTCGTAACTACGAGCAGTACTTC. Translation gives CASSVRNYEQYF. The full variable domain, rest sourced from reference TRBV28 and TRBJ2-7, is DVKVTQSSRYLVKRTGEKVFLECVQDMDHENMFWYRQDPGLGLRLIYFSYDVKMKEKGDIPEGYSVSREKKERFSLILESASTNQTSMYLCASSVRNYEQYFGPGTRLTVT.

The J gene is TRBJ1-1, the V gene TRBV19, with D uncertain. CDR3 length: 15 amino acids. Germline loops: CDR1 LNHDA, CDR2 SQIVND (reference sequence). Trimming left V 1 base short and J 1 base short, with 10 bases between. The CDR3 protein is CASSIGRAENTEAFF. In DNA form, the CDR3 reads TGTGCCAGTAGTATAGGTAGGGCGGAGAACACTGAAGCTTTCTTT. The whole variable domain, remainder taken from reference TRBV19 and TRBJ1-1, is DGGITQSPKYLFRKEGQNVTLSCEQNLNHDAMYWYRQDPGQGLRLIYYSQIVNDFQKGDIAEGYSVSREKKESFPLTVTSAQKNPTAFYLCASSIGRAENTEAFFGQGTRLTVV.

CDR3 nucleotide sequence: TGCGCCAGCAGCTTGGCCCCCTTTTGGGCTCTCACTGAAGCTTTCTTT. It encodes CASSLAPFWALTEAFF. The chain uses TRBV5-1 and TRBJ1-1; unclear D gene. The CDR3 loop spans 16 amino acids. V shed 0 bases and J shed 4 bases, with 16 bases lying between them. CDR1 is SGHRS, CDR2 YFSETQ, per germline.

The chain links TRBV2 to TRBJ2-6, with TRBD1 identical over 8 bases. The germline V gene has CDR1 SNHLY and CDR2 FYNNEI. The CDR3 loop spans 16 amino acids. J gave up 4 bases and V 5 bases, and 7 bases lay outside the gene matches. CDR3 sequence reads: CASSQETGVGANVLTF. The CDR3 DNA follows: TGTGCCAGCAGTCAAGAGACAGGGGTGGGGGCCAACGTCCTGACTTTC.

This chain uses TRBV5-1 with TRBJ1-1, with D tentatively TRBD1 (6 bases). CDR1 and CDR2 from the germline V gene are SGHRS and YFSETQ. The V end was cut by 7 bases, the J end by 1 base, with 11 bases between. This CDR3 contains 13 residues. CDR3 DNA: TGCGCCAGCCAGGAGGGACAGAACACTGAAGCTTTCTTT. Protein sequence: CASQEGQNTEAFF.

The V and J genes are TRBV9 and TRBJ2-1, with 10 nucleotides matching TRBD1. The CDR3 contains 15 residues. The V and J ends lost 4 bases and 5 bases, in that order; junction bases with no gene match: 6. In germline, CDR1 is SGDLS, CDR2 YYNGEE. The CDR3 DNA sequence: TGTGCCAGCAGCCCTCGGGACAGGGGAAACAATGAGCAGTTCTTC. It codes for CASSPRDRGNNEQFF.

This clone was observed a few times. The V gene is TRBV6-2 or TRBV6-3, the J gene TRBJ2-5; 7 positions agree with TRBD2. Germline CDR1 reads MNHEY; CDR2 reads SVGEGT. V trimming: 3 bases; J trimming: 2 bases; junction bases outside the gene matches: 6. The CDR3 runs to 15 residues. CDR3 sequence reads: CASSYDSSGQETQYF. The CDR3 DNA follows: TGTGCCAGCAGTTATGACTCTAGCGGACAAGAGACCCAGTACTTC.

This chain links TRBV5-3 with TRBJ1-5; tentatively, D is TRBD1 (5 bases). TRBV5-3 is designated an ORF whose function remains uncertain. Trimming left V 3 bases short and J 3 bases short, with 16 bases between. The CDR3 totals 16 residues. CDR3: CARSWVGRTYNQPQHF. In DNA, the CDR3 is TGTGCCAGAAGCTGGGTCGGGAGGACATACAATCAGCCCCAGCATTTT.

The J gene is TRBJ1-2, the V gene TRBV6-5; 11 nucleotides match TRBD1. The germline V gene encodes CDR1 MNHEY and CDR2 SVGAGI. The CDR3 totals 14 residues. The J segment lost 6 bases and the V segment lost 6 bases, leaving 6 bases of the junction unmatched. CDR3 bases: TGTGCCAGCAGATCGGGACAGGGGGGACATGGCTACACCTTC. Its translation is CASRSGQGGHGYTF.

This chain links TRBV28 with TRBJ1-2; D not resolved. The germline CDR1 and CDR2 sequences are MDHEN and SYDVKM. Deletions cut 6 bases from V and 1 base from J, with 12 bases between. This CDR3 contains 14 residues. CDR3 bases: TGTGCCAGCAGCCGGACCGTGGGTAACTATGGCTACACCTTC. Translated, it gives CASSRTVGNYGYTF.

In this sample, this clone turned up a few times. This chain uses TRBV6-1 with TRBJ2-1; 10 positions agree with TRBD2. Germline CDR1 reads MNHNS; CDR2 reads SASEGT. This CDR3 has 15 residues. Trimming removed 2 bases from V and 4 bases from J; junction bases left unmatched: 2. The CDR3 sequence: CASSESSGSYNEQFF. The CDR3 DNA sequence: TGTGCCAGCAGTGAATCTAGCGGGAGTTACAATGAGCAGTTCTTC.

The chain carries TRBV28 and TRBJ1-5, with 9 nucleotides matching TRBD1. The CDR3 covers 16 residues. The V and J ends lost 6 bases and 5 bases, in that order; junction bases with no gene match: 11. Germline CDR1 is MDHEN and CDR2 is SYDVKM. The CDR3 loop reads CASRHLTGGADQPQHF. The CDR3 nucleotides read TGTGCCAGCAGACACCTAACAGGGGGCGCGGATCAGCCCCAGCATTTT.

Concerning this clone itself: This CDR3 is also generated by other DNA sequences in the sample. The rearrangement uses TRBV25-1 and TRBJ1-1, with no clear D. V dropped 9 bases and J dropped 1 base, with 6 bases sitting between them. This CDR3 contains 11 residues. In germline, CDR1 is MGHDK, CDR2 SYGVNS. CDR3: CASGRNTEAFF. As DNA, the CDR3 is TGTGCCAGTGGGAGGAACACTGAAGCTTTCTTT.

This rearrangement joins TRBV28 to TRBJ2-5; D gene unclear. V gave up 3 bases and J gave up 2 bases, with 4 bases separating them. This CDR3 has 12 residues. Germline loops: CDR1 MDHEN, CDR2 SYDVKM. The CDR3 DNA sequence: TGTGCCAGCAGTTTGAGTCAAGAGACCCAGTACTTC. Its protein product is CASSLSQETQYF.

The CDR3 DNA follows: TGTGCCAGCAGCCACGGACCTAGCGGGAGGACCCGCTCCTACGAGCAGTACTTC. Translating it yields CASSHGPSGRTRSYEQYF. The V call is TRBV3-1 (or the pseudogene TRBV3-2), the J call TRBJ2-7, with 11 bases fitting TRBD2. V trimming: 3 bases; J trimming: 0 bases; junction bases outside the gene matches: 10. In germline, CDR1 is LGHDT, CDR2 YNNKEL (reference sequence). The CDR3 is made up of 18 amino acids.

The chain has TRBV29-1 and TRBJ2-7, with D tentatively TRBD2 (6 bases). Germline CDR1 reads SQVTM; CDR2 reads ANQGSEA. V lost 3 bases, J lost 3 bases, and 9 bases lay in between. This CDR3 is 12 amino acids long. This CDR3 is CSVEASDYEQYF. The CDR3 DNA follows: TGCAGCGTTGAGGCTAGCGACTACGAGCAGTACTTC.

V and J are TRBV11-2 and TRBJ2-7, with D unresolved. Germline CDR1 reads SGHAT; CDR2 reads FQNNGV. This CDR3 comprises 14 residues. Trimming stripped 3 bases from V and 2 bases from J, with 11 bases between. The CDR3 DNA reads TGTGCCAGCAGCTTGTGGCGTCTCACCTACGAGCAGTACTTC. Translating gives CASSLWRLTYEQYF.

The V and J genes are TRBV4-1 and TRBJ2-1; no definite D call. Germline values: CDR1 MGHRA, CDR2 YSYEKL. Trimming cost V 1 base and J 0 bases, with 10 bases left between them. The CDR3 is 16 amino acids. The CDR3 spells CASSQVDLFSYNEQFF. CDR3 DNA sequence: TGCGCCAGCAGCCAAGTAGACCTCTTCTCCTACAATGAGCAGTTCTTC.

This chain joins TRBV28 and TRBJ2-3; D is undetermined. Germline assignment: CDR1 MDHEN and CDR2 SYDVKM. CDR3 size: 14 residues. With 4 bases removed from V and 2 bases from J, the gap between germline ends came to 10 bases. The DNA of the CDR3 is TGTGCCAGCAGTTCGTCAGCTACCACAGATACGCAGTATTTT. Protein product: CASSSSATTDTQYF.

V and J are TRBV28 and TRBJ1-2; no definite D call. Per the germline V gene, CDR1 is MDHEN and CDR2 is SYDVKM. Trimming removed 5 bases from V and 1 base from J, with 8 bases in between. The CDR3 loop spans 13 amino acids. The CDR3 DNA reads TGTGCCAGCAGTACAGCCAGTAACTATGGCTACACCTTC. As protein: CASSTASNYGYTF.

The gene calls are TRBV25-1 and TRBJ1-4; D remains unclear. Germline CDR1 and CDR2: MGHDK and SYGVNS. The CDR3 is 15 residues long. Between the trimmed V and J ends, which lost 3 bases and 0 bases, there was a span of 8 bases. In nucleotides, the CDR3 is TGTGCCAGCAGTGATAGGTCCGCAACTAATGAAAAACTGTTTTTT. It specifies CASSDRSATNEKLFF.

This sequence joins TRBV7-2 and TRBJ2-2, with a possible D match to TRBD2 (5 bases). V shed 1 base and J shed 0 bases, with 6 bases lying between them. The CDR3 totals 15 residues. Germline CDR1 is SGHTA and CDR2 is FQGNSA. In DNA form, the CDR3 reads TGTGCCAGCAGCTTAGAGCGGACGAACACCGGGGAGCTGTTTTTT. Translation gives CASSLERTNTGELFF.

V usage is TRBV28 and J usage is TRBJ1-1; TRBD1 matches 7 bases. After removal of 7 bases from V and 8 bases from J, the junction contained 16 bases not matched to a gene. Germline assignment: CDR1 MDHEN and CDR2 SYDVKM. This CDR3 has 15 amino acids. CDR3 nucleotides: TGTGCCAGCACCCCACTCCGGGACAGCCCAATAGAAGCTTTCTTT. Translating it yields CASTPLRDSPIEAFF.

This chain connects TRBV19 to TRBJ1-2; 11 bases fit TRBD1. The CDR3 sequence is 13 residues long. Germline lookup yields CDR1 LNHDA and CDR2 SQIVND (reference sequence). After removal of 10 bases from V and 2 bases from J, the junction contained 3 bases not matched to a gene. CDR3 nucleotides: TGTGCCACCCGGACAGGGGGCAACTATGGCTACACCTTC. This encodes CATRTGGNYGYTF.

The chain employs TRBV15 and TRBJ2-1; possibly TRBD2 for D (6 bases). CDR3 length equals 19 residues. Germline V CDR1 and CDR2: LNHNV, YYDKDF (reference sequence). Trimming stripped 0 bases from V and 0 bases from J, with 18 bases between. In DNA, the CDR3 is TGTGCCACCAGCAGAGATCGGAGGGCAGGGCCTAGCTCCTACAATGAGCAGTTCTTC. It translates to CATSRDRRAGPSSYNEQFF.

This chain joins TRBV9 and TRBJ1-6; the match to TRBD1 covers 10 bases. The CDR3 covers 14 residues. Per germline, CDR1 SGDLS and CDR2 YYNGEE. V shed 3 bases, J shed 7 bases, and the junction held 1 base outside the gene matches. CDR3 nucleotides: TGTGCCAGCAGCGCGACAGGGGGCAATTCACCCCTCCACTTT. This encodes CASSATGGNSPLHF.

This rearrangement joins TRBV5-1 to TRBJ2-7, with TRBD2 matching 7 bases. This CDR3 is 14 amino acids long. Trimming removed 3 bases from V and 1 base from J; junction bases left unmatched: 4. From germline, CDR1 is SGHRS and CDR2 YFSETQ. The CDR3 nucleotides are TGCGCCAGCAGCTGGCGCGGGAGTTCCTACGAGCAGTACTTC. Encoded protein: CASSWRGSSYEQYF.

The gene calls are TRBV24-1 and TRBJ2-3; 9 bases map to TRBD1. Germline-derived CDR1 and CDR2 are KGHDR and SFDVKD. This CDR3 comprises 17 residues. V lost 0 bases to trimming and J lost 2 bases; unmatched junction nucleotides: 5. CDR3 protein: CATSDLRQGEYTDTQYF. CDR3 nucleotides: TGTGCCACCAGTGATTTGCGACAGGGGGAGTACACAGATACGCAGTATTTT.